Following are 22 T cell receptor beta chains from one sample sequenced in a study of blood T cell repertoires in COVID-19. Using immunoSEQ multiplex PCR, the repertoire was profiled, and TCRdb retains in-frame clones only, with some absent. The repertoire includes roughly 280,000 clones, more than 75% of them detected once, and roughly 5% sits in the top ten. Sequenced: peripheral blood. Source of these receptors: a woman in her sixties or seventies with COVID-19, enrolled during active disease.

The count of this clone is one. This rearrangement joins TRBV18 to TRBJ2-7; D gene uncertain. This CDR3 is 12 amino acids long. The V end was cut by 3 bases, the J end by 2 bases, with 5 bases between. Germline CDR1 and CDR2: KGHSH and LQKENI. The CDR3 DNA sequence: TGTGCCAGCTCACCGAGGACCTACGAGCAGTACTTC. Its translation is CASSPRTYEQYF.

This chain connects TRBV9 to TRBJ2-1; D perhaps matches TRBD2 (5 bases). Trimming stripped 0 bases from V and 6 bases from J, with 22 bases between. There are 18 residues in the CDR3. The V gene's germline CDR1 is SGDLS and CDR2 YYNGEE. The CDR3 region has the DNA TGTGCCAGCAGCGTAGAAATAGCCATAGGAGGCAGCTCCAATGAGCAGTTCTTC. This translates into CASSVEIAIGGSSNEQFF.

J is TRBJ2-5 and V is TRBV3-1 (or the pseudogene TRBV3-2); TRBD2 might be the D (6 bases). CDR3 length equals 14 residues. Trimming stripped 2 bases from V and 3 bases from J, with 10 bases between. The germline CDR1 and CDR2 sequences are LGHDT and YNNKEL (reference sequence). CDR3 sequence reads: CASSQMGLEETQYF. The CDR3 DNA reads as TGTGCCAGCAGCCAAATGGGACTGGAAGAGACCCAGTACTTC.

The chain uses TRBV18 and TRBJ1-4; TRBD1 is a possible D gene (6 bases). Looked up from germline, CDR1 is KGHSH and CDR2 is LQKENI. This CDR3 region has 16 residues. The V gene lost 1 base and the J gene lost 4 bases, with 13 bases spanning the gap. CDR3 amino acids: CASSPQGTGINEKLFF. The CDR3 DNA follows: TGTGCCAGCTCACCACAGGGAACAGGGATTAATGAAAAACTGTTTTTT.

This clone has a handful of counts. V is TRBV6-4 and J is TRBJ1-2, with a tentative D call TRBD1 (5 bases). CDR1 and CDR2 (germline): MRHNA, SNTAGT. The CDR3 is made up of 14 amino acids. Trimming pared 2 bases from V and 8 bases from J, leaving 15 bases between. CDR3 DNA: TGTGCCAGCAGTGACGGGGAGGGGCAGGAGGGCTACACCTTC. Translating gives CASSDGEGQEGYTF.

This chain connects TRBV21-1 to TRBJ1-5; the DNA was not used to check the table's D call, TRBD1. TRBV21-1 is marked as a pseudogene. The length of the CDR3 is 19 residues. CDR3 sequence reads: CASSKVGTGGFFSNQPQHF. CDR3 DNA sequence: TGTGCCAGCAGCAAAGTAGGGACAGGGGGCTTCTTTAGCAATCAGCCCCAGCATTTT.

This chain joins TRBV11-3 and TRBJ1-1, with TRBD1 identical over 8 bases. Trimming at V came to 1 base and at J to 1 base, leaving 2 bases not matched to a gene. CDR3 size: 15 residues. Per the germline V gene, CDR1 is SGHNT and CDR2 is YENEEA. In nucleotides, the CDR3 is TGTGCCAGCAGCTTAGGGACAGGGTGGAACACTGAAGCTTTCTTT. Protein product: CASSLGTGWNTEAFF.

This sequence joins TRBV6-5 and TRBJ2-2, with D maybe TRBD2 (6 bases). This CDR3 is built from 13 residues. V lost 6 bases and J lost 4, with 9 bases in between. CDR1 is MNHEY, CDR2 SVGAGI, per germline. CDR3 coding DNA: TGTGCCAGCAGGGAGGGAATCACCGGGGAGCTGTTTTTT. Protein sequence: CASREGITGELFF.

The chain combines TRBV5-1 with TRBJ2-1; 10 positions agree with TRBD2. Germline V lookup: CDR1 SGHRS, CDR2 YFSETQ. V was pared by 4 bases and J by 7 bases, with 8 bases of the junction left unmatched. The CDR3 consists of 15 residues. CDR3 sequence: CASSPGTSAYNEQFF. For the CDR3, the DNA is TGCGCCAGCAGCCCCGGGACTAGCGCTTATAATGAGCAGTTCTTC.

This chain joins TRBV4-2 and TRBJ1-4; TRBD1 aligns across 7 bases. The germline gives CDR1 LGHNA, CDR2 YNFKEQ. Losses at the gene ends were 5 bases for V and 3 bases for J; bases not matched to a gene: 3. The CDR3 is 14 amino acids. The CDR3 region is CASSGTAPNEKLFF. The CDR3 DNA follows: TGTGCCAGCAGCGGGACAGCACCTAATGAAAAACTGTTTTTT.

V is TRBV28 and J is TRBJ1-1; a possible D gene is TRBD1 (6 bases). The CDR3 contains 16 residues. The V end lost 2 bases, the J end lost 0 bases, and 13 bases lay between the germline ends. Germline V gene lookup returns CDR1 MDHEN and CDR2 SYDVKM. In DNA, the CDR3 is TGTGCCAGCAGTTTACTTCCGGGGGGCATGAACACTGAAGCTTTCTTT. The encoded protein is CASSLLPGGMNTEAFF.

The CDR3, as DNA: TGTGCCAGCTCCCCTGGTAGCCCAGATACGCAGTATTTT. Its protein is CASSPGSPDTQYF. The chain links TRBV18 to TRBJ2-3; the D is unclear. Per germline, CDR1 KGHSH and CDR2 LQKENI. The CDR3 length is 13 residues. V lost 6 bases and J 4 bases, leaving 11 bases between the germline ends.

The V and J genes are TRBV5-1 and TRBJ2-7; possibly TRBD2 for D (6 bases). CDR3 length: 15 residues. V lost 0 bases and J 2 bases, leaving 12 bases between the germline ends. Germline V gene sequence: CDR1 SGHRS, CDR2 YFSETQ. CDR3 in amino acids: CASSLGASETYEQYF. The CDR3 coding sequence is TGCGCCAGCAGCTTGGGGGCTAGCGAAACCTACGAGCAGTACTTC.

In DNA, the CDR3 is TGTGCCAGCAGCTTTGTTTCGGGCAGGGAAAACACCATATATTTT. This codes for CASSFVSGRENTIYF. This sequence joins TRBV5-5 and TRBJ1-3; possibly TRBD1 for D (5 bases). The CDR3 runs to 15 residues. CDR1 and CDR2 from the germline V gene are SGHKS and YYEKEE (reference sequence). V dropped 2 bases and J dropped 6 bases, with 15 bases sitting between them.

The rearrangement links TRBV6-1 to TRBJ2-5, with 9 bases identical to TRBD2. CDR3 length: 14 residues. Losses at the gene ends were 2 bases for V and 3 bases for J; bases not matched to a gene: 1. The germline V gene encodes CDR1 MNHNS and CDR2 SASEGT. The CDR3 DNA follows: TGTGCCAGCAGTGAAAGACTAGCGGAAGAGACCCAGTACTTC. It specifies CASSERLAEETQYF.

The CDR3 region has the DNA TGTGCCAGCTCCCCAGACAGGAGCTCCTACGAGCAGTACTTC. It codes for CASSPDRSSYEQYF. V is TRBV18 and J is TRBJ2-7, with TRBD1 as a possible D gene (6 bases). The CDR3 length is 14 residues. V lost 6 bases, J lost 0 bases, and 12 bases lay in between. The V gene's germline CDR1 is KGHSH and CDR2 LQKENI.

This sequence joins TRBV5-6 and TRBJ2-2, with 8 bases that match TRBD2. CDR3 length: 19 amino acids. The V segment lost 3 bases and the J segment 3 bases; nucleotides outside the gene matches: 16. CDR1 and CDR2 from the germline V gene are SGHDT and YYEEEE. CDR3 DNA: TGTGCCAGCAGCTCCCAAGCCGATAGCGGGGCGTCGTACACCGGGGAGCTGTTTTTT. Translated, it gives CASSSQADSGASYTGELFF.

This rearrangement joins TRBV7-2 to TRBJ2-1; the D gene is possibly TRBD2 (6 bases). The CDR3 is 16 amino acids. Trimming stripped 4 bases from V and 0 bases from J, with 13 bases between. Germline V lookup: CDR1 SGHTA, CDR2 FQGNSA. This chain's CDR3 is CASSSSSASSYNEQFF. The CDR3 DNA reads TGTGCCAGCAGCTCATCTAGCGCGAGCTCCTACAATGAGCAGTTCTTC. Combining the CDR3 with reference TRBV7-2 and TRBJ2-1 gives the whole variable domain GAGVSQSPSNKVTEKGKDVELRCDPISGHTALYWYRQSLGQGLEFLIYFQGNSAPDKSGLPSDRFSAERTGGSVSTLTIQRTQQEDSAVYLCASSSSSASSYNEQFFGPGTRLTVL.

V is TRBV6-5 and J is TRBJ1-6; D perhaps matches TRBD1 (6 bases). The V end lost 7 bases, the J end lost 7 bases, and 11 bases lay between the germline ends. The CDR3 spans 13 residues. CDR1 is MNHEY and CDR2 is SVGAGI in the germline V gene. CDR3 DNA sequence: TGTGCCAGCAACCAGGGGTACAATTCACCCCTCCACTTT. It translates to CASNQGYNSPLHF.

This clone has just a few counts. The rearrangement links TRBV4-2 to TRBJ1-2, with D tentatively TRBD1 (5 bases). V lost 0 bases, J lost 2 bases, and 19 bases lay in between. The CDR3 has 18 residues. Germline values: CDR1 LGHNA, CDR2 YNFKEQ. The CDR3: CASSQDAGNPVLNYGYTF. DNA of the CDR3: TGTGCCAGCAGCCAAGATGCAGGGAACCCGGTTTTAAACTATGGCTACACCTTC.

This chain joins TRBV28 and TRBJ2-1; 7 positions agree with TRBD2. Germline loops: CDR1 MDHEN, CDR2 SYDVKM. The CDR3 runs 17 residues. The V gene end was trimmed by 4 bases and the J gene end by 1 base; junction bases not matched to a gene: 10. This chain's CDR3 is CASSSSAAGVSYNEQFF. CDR3 bases: TGTGCCAGCAGTTCATCCGCTGCGGGAGTGTCCTACAATGAGCAGTTCTTC.

The J gene is TRBJ2-6, the V gene TRBV19; 7 bases are shared with TRBD1. Germline loops: CDR1 LNHDA, CDR2 SQIVND (reference sequence). J was trimmed by 1 base and V by 6 bases; bases with no gene match: 3. This CDR3 is 15 amino acids long. The CDR3 sequence: CASRWDSSGANVLTF. CDR3 sequence (DNA): TGTGCCAGTAGATGGGACAGTTCTGGGGCCAACGTCCTGACTTTC. The full variable domain, its missing parts supplied by reference TRBV19 and TRBJ2-6, is DGGITQSPKYLFRKEGQNVTLSCEQNLNHDAMYWYRQDPGQGLRLIYYSQIVNDFQKGDIAEGYSVSREKKESFPLTVTSAQKNPTAFYLCASRWDSSGANVLTFGAGSRLTVL.